This TCR beta chain was captured by sequencing in a study of neurological immune-mediated disorders. This clonotype has ten or more counts. The length of the CDR3 is 13 residues. J lost 5 bases, V lost 7 bases, and 4 bases had no gene match. The V gene's germline CDR1 is MNHEY and CDR2 SMNVEV (reference sequence). MiXCR was run by TCRdb on the 5' RACE reads, yielding one entry per CDR3 protein. The sample yields tens of thousands of distinct CDR3 sequences, 4% seen once. This TCR derives from a middle-aged woman with multiple sclerosis. The chain combines TRBV27 with TRBJ1-1; 10 bases are a match to TRBD1. The sequencing input was CD4+ T cells from blood. CDR3 protein: CASNGQGETEAFF. The CDR3 nucleotides are TGTGCCAGCAACGGACAGGGGGAAACTGAAGCTTTCTTT.